Below are 29 T cell receptor beta chains sequenced from a single sample in a study of cytomegalovirus exposure and HLA in healthy donors. Data came from immunoSEQ multiplex PCR; TCRdb stores just in-frame clones and leaves some out. In the table there are 55,000 to 75,000 clones, around 96% of which are singletons. The material sequenced was PBMCs. These receptors came from a woman aged 18-29 years in good health and CMV-seronegative.

The V call is TRBV6-4, the J call TRBJ2-3; D perhaps matches TRBD1 (6 bases). The CDR3 sequence is 13 residues long. The V end was cut by 4 bases, the J end by 1 base, with 6 bases between. Per the germline V gene, CDR1 is MRHNA and CDR2 is SNTAGT. The CDR3 DNA sequence: TGTGCCAGCAGTGGGACAGGCACAGATACGCAGTATTTT. Translated, it gives CASSGTGTDTQYF.

V and J are TRBV30 and TRBJ2-2; 9 positions agree with TRBD1. Germline V gene data show CDR1 as GTSNPN and CDR2 as SVGIG (reference sequence). V dropped 3 bases and J dropped 5; count of bases not matched to a gene: 10. The CDR3 runs 16 residues. This CDR3 reads CAWSTPGQGRTGELFF. DNA for the CDR3: TGTGCCTGGAGCACGCCGGGACAGGGAAGAACCGGGGAGCTGTTTTTT.

The V gene is TRBV7-2, the J gene TRBJ1-5; D is unresolved. The V end lost 0 bases, the J end lost 9 bases, and 9 bases lay between the germline ends. The germline CDR1 and CDR2 sequences are SGHTA and FQGNSA. The CDR3 consists of 13 residues. CDR3 bases: TGTGCCAGCAGCTTAGCCGGGGTGGGGCCCCAGCATTTT. As protein: CASSLAGVGPQHF. Supplemented by reference TRBV7-2 and TRBJ1-5, the full variable domain reads GAGVSQSPSNKVTEKGKDVELRCDPISGHTALYWYRQSLGQGLEFLIYFQGNSAPDKSGLPSDRFSAERTGGSVSTLTIQRTQQEDSAVYLCASSLAGVGPQHFGDGTRLSIL.

CDR3 DNA: TGTGCCAGTAGTATCCGGCGGGCCGACTACAATGAGCAGTTCTTC. Protein sequence: CASSIRRADYNEQFF. The rearrangement uses TRBV19 and TRBJ2-1, with D possibly matching TRBD2 (5 bases). Germline CDR1 LNHDA, CDR2 SQIVND (reference sequence). V lost 3 bases, J lost 3 bases, and 12 bases lay in between. This CDR3 spans 15 amino acids.

V is TRBV5-4 and J is TRBJ2-1; 8 nucleotides agree with TRBD2. V was pared by 4 bases and J by 6 bases, with 9 bases of the junction left unmatched. This CDR3 region has 15 residues. Per germline, CDR1 SGHNT and CDR2 YYREEE (reference sequence). The CDR3 region is CASSPGGLVSNEQFF. The CDR3 nucleotides are TGTGCCAGCAGCCCGGGGGGACTAGTTTCCAATGAGCAGTTCTTC.

V gene TRBV28 combines with J gene TRBJ2-7; 8 positions match TRBD1. Losses at the gene ends were 7 bases for V and 2 bases for J; bases not matched to a gene: 7. This CDR3 spans 14 amino acids. Germline assignment: CDR1 MDHEN and CDR2 SYDVKM. The CDR3, as DNA: TGTGCCAGCACCCAACAGGGGGGCACCTACGAGCAGTACTTC. Translated: CASTQQGGTYEQYF. The entire variable domain, with the rest obtained from reference TRBV28 and TRBJ2-7, is as follows: DVKVTQSSRYLVKRTGEKVFLECVQDMDHENMFWYRQDPGLGLRLIYFSYDVKMKEKGDIPEGYSVSREKKERFSLILESASTNQTSMYLCASTQQGGTYEQYFGPGTRLTVT.

The gene calls are TRBV5-1 and TRBJ2-5; the match to TRBD1 covers 7 bases. The CDR3 consists of 13 residues. The germline CDR1 and CDR2 sequences are SGHRS and YFSETQ. V lost 4 bases, J lost 3 bases, and 3 bases stayed unmatched. The CDR3 here is CASSPGQEETQYF. Here the CDR3 DNA reads TGCGCCAGCAGCCCCGGACAGGAAGAGACCCAGTACTTC.

This chain connects TRBV6-5 to TRBJ2-1, with 9 bases identical to TRBD2. V gave up 2 bases and J gave up 6 bases; unmatched junction bases: 5. Germline V lookup: CDR1 MNHEY, CDR2 SVGAGI. The CDR3 runs 15 residues. DNA of the CDR3: TGTGCCAGCAGTTACGGGTTAGCGGGGGCCAATGAGCAGTTCTTC. This codes for CASSYGLAGANEQFF.

The chain links TRBV2 to TRBJ1-4; a weak D match, TRBD1 (5 bases). The germline V gene has CDR1 SNHLY and CDR2 FYNNEI. This CDR3 region has 15 residues. V was clipped by 4 bases and J by 0 bases, with 9 bases between them. CDR3 protein: CASSVGGATNEKLFF. The CDR3 DNA follows: TGTGCCAGCAGTGTCGGGGGGGCAACTAATGAAAAACTGTTTTTT. The complete variable domain, with remaining parts taken from reference TRBV2 and TRBJ1-4, reads EPEVTQTPSHQVTQMGQEVILRCVPISNHLYFYWYRQILGQKVEFLVSFYNNEISEKSEIFDDQFSVERPDGSNFTLKIRSTKLEDSAMYFCASSVGGATNEKLFFGSGTQLSVL.

The V and J genes are TRBV15 and TRBJ2-7, with a possible D match to TRBD1 (5 bases). Germline CDR1 reads LNHNV; CDR2 reads YYDKDF (reference sequence). CDR3 length equals 18 residues. Trimming took 0 bases from V and 4 from J, leaving 22 bases between them. As DNA, the CDR3 is TGTGCCACCAGCAGAGATCTTGCAGGGTTCGCGGCTGGGTACGAGCAGTACTTC. Translating it yields CATSRDLAGFAAGYEQYF.

The CDR3 protein is CASSERVWRTSSYEQYF. The DNA for the CDR3 is TGTGCCAGCAGTGAGAGAGTTTGGAGGACCTCCTCCTACGAGCAGTACTTC. The rearrangement uses TRBV2 and TRBJ2-7, with a tentative D call TRBD2 (5 bases). V was pared by 3 bases and J by 0 bases, with 18 bases between. The V gene's germline CDR1 is SNHLY and CDR2 FYNNEI. This CDR3 has 17 amino acids.

This chain uses TRBV7-9 with TRBJ1-1; perhaps TRBD1 as D (6 bases). The CDR3 sequence is 14 residues long. Germline CDR1 and CDR2: SEHNR and FQNEAQ (reference sequence). With 3 bases removed from V and 2 bases from J, the gap between germline ends came to 10 bases. CDR3 loop: CASSLGADNTEAFF. CDR3 nucleotides: TGTGCCAGCAGCTTGGGGGCGGATAACACTGAAGCTTTCTTT.

This clone was found once. The genes are TRBV7-3 and TRBJ2-5; 9 nucleotides align to TRBD1. The ends lost 5 bases at V and 5 bases at J; junction bases unmatched: 6. Germline V gives CDR1 SGHTA, CDR2 FQGTGA. The CDR3 is made up of 14 amino acids. The chain's CDR3 is CASSEQGAGETQYF. The CDR3 region has the DNA TGTGCCAGCAGCGAACAGGGGGCGGGGGAGACCCAGTACTTC.

V and J are TRBV5-1 and TRBJ2-1; 7 bases match TRBD2. Germline values: CDR1 SGHRS, CDR2 YFSETQ. With 4 bases clipped from V and 3 bases from J, the junction kept 10 bases outside the gene matches. This CDR3 is built from 16 residues. This chain's CDR3 is CASSPHAASGYNEQFF. DNA of the CDR3: TGCGCCAGCAGCCCCCACGCGGCTAGCGGCTACAATGAGCAGTTCTTC.

J is TRBJ2-1 and V is TRBV30; TRBD1 might be the D (6 bases). This CDR3 has 14 amino acids. From germline, CDR1 is GTSNPN and CDR2 SVGIG (reference sequence). The germline V and J ends were trimmed by 5 bases and 5 bases, with 16 bases remaining between them. The CDR3: CAWGMGWGHNEQFF. The CDR3 bases are TGTGCCTGGGGGATGGGGTGGGGGCACAATGAGCAGTTCTTC.

The table lists this clone with a count of one. This sequence joins TRBV6-1 and TRBJ1-1, with D perhaps matching TRBD1 (6 bases). Trimming took off 3 bases at V and 5 bases at J, with 13 bases between the two ends. Germline loops: CDR1 MNHNS, CDR2 SASEGT. The CDR3 is 14 residues long. The CDR3 here is CASSDYGGRTEAFF. In nucleotides, the CDR3 is TGTGCCAGCAGTGATTATGGGGGCCGGACTGAAGCTTTCTTT.

The V and J genes are TRBV10-3 and TRBJ2-1; 13 nucleotides line up with TRBD2. With V trimmed by 7 bases and J by 9 bases, 12 bases remained unmatched. The CDR3 sequence is 16 residues long. Germline V gene lookup returns CDR1 ENHRY and CDR2 SYGVKD. CDR3 amino acids: CAITARTSGGSGEQFF. The CDR3 region has the DNA TGTGCCATCACCGCGAGGACTAGCGGGGGATCGGGTGAGCAGTTCTTC.

V and J are TRBV19 and TRBJ2-5; TRBD2 matches at 10 bases. CDR1 LNHDA and CDR2 SQIVND come from the germline V gene (reference sequence). J gave up 5 bases and V 3 bases, and 9 bases lay outside the gene matches. CDR3 length: 16 amino acids. As DNA, the CDR3 is TGTGCCAGTAGTATGCGGCTAGCGGGGGACCGCGAGACCCAGTACTTC. It yields the protein CASSMRLAGDRETQYF.

The chain combines TRBV27 with TRBJ2-7; maybe TRBD2 (6 bases). CDR1 and CDR2 (germline): MNHEY, SMNVEV (reference sequence). With 0 bases removed from V and 3 bases from J, the gap between germline ends came to 6 bases. The CDR3 sequence is 13 residues long. The CDR3 protein is CASSLSRGYEQYF. In DNA, the CDR3 is TGTGCCAGCAGTTTATCGCGGGGCTACGAGCAGTACTTC.

The gene calls are TRBV28 and TRBJ2-7; 7 nucleotides line up with TRBD2. Germline CDR1 and CDR2: MDHEN and SYDVKM. The CDR3 is made up of 13 amino acids. Germline trimming cut 2 bases from V and 4 bases from J; bases unmatched to any gene: 2. The CDR3 bases are TGTGCCAGCAGTTTAGGAGCGGGGTACGAGCAGTACTTC. Translated, it gives CASSLGAGYEQYF.

The V and J genes are TRBV5-8 and TRBJ2-5, with TRBD1 identical over 8 bases. This CDR3 is 15 amino acids long. With 9 bases clipped from V and 1 base from J, the junction kept 11 bases outside the gene matches. Germline V gene lookup returns CDR1 SGHTS and CDR2 YDEGEE. CDR3 sequence reads: CATPRGRGRQETQYF. In nucleotides, the CDR3 is TGTGCCACCCCCAGGGGCAGGGGGCGCCAAGAGACCCAGTACTTC.

The sample holds one count of this clone. The rearrangement uses TRBV9 and TRBJ2-2; the D is unclear. CDR3 length equals 12 residues. Trimming stripped 0 bases from V and 7 bases from J, with 4 bases between. Germline V CDR1 and CDR2: SGDLS, YYNGEE. CDR3 in DNA: TGTGCCAGCAGCGTAGGGAGCGGGGAGCTGTTTTTT. This translates into CASSVGSGELFF.

J is TRBJ2-3 and V is TRBV13; 15 nucleotides line up with TRBD2. The CDR3 runs 17 residues. Germline CDR1 is PRHDT and CDR2 is FYEKMQ (reference sequence). Trimming at V came to 5 bases and at J to 5 bases, leaving 8 bases not matched to a gene. CDR3 nucleotides: TGTGCCAGCAGCCCCCGGACTAGCGGGGGGGTAGGAGATACGCAGTATTTT. Its protein product is CASSPRTSGGVGDTQYF.

The V and J genes are TRBV7-9 and TRBJ2-1; maybe TRBD2 (6 bases). The V end was cut by 5 bases, the J end by 4 bases, with 12 bases between. Germline-derived CDR1 and CDR2 are SEHNR and FQNEAQ (reference sequence). The CDR3 length is 14 residues. The CDR3 bases are TGTGCCAGCAGCCGCTCGACTAGTTACAATGAGCAGTTCTTC. Protein sequence: CASSRSTSYNEQFF.

This chain joins TRBV4-3 and TRBJ1-1; 10 bases align to TRBD1. The V segment lost 4 bases and the J segment 4 bases; nucleotides outside the gene matches: 6. In germline, CDR1 is LGHNA, CDR2 YSLEER. The CDR3 runs 15 residues. The CDR3 loop reads CASSRGTGAGTEAFF. CDR3 DNA: TGCGCCAGCAGCCGAGGGACAGGGGCGGGCACTGAAGCTTTCTTT.

The table lists this clone with a count of one. The chain joins TRBV27 to TRBJ2-5; 10 positions match TRBD2. This CDR3 has 15 residues. The germline gives CDR1 MNHEY, CDR2 SMNVEV (reference sequence). V shed 6 bases, J shed 5 bases, and the junction held 9 bases outside the gene matches. CDR3 nucleotide sequence: TGTGCCAGCAGCCCGAGACTAGCGGGTTGGGAGACCCAGTACTTC. Its protein is CASSPRLAGWETQYF.

This clone was observed a single time. CDR3 DNA: TGTGCCAGCGGGGGGGTGGGCAGGCACCCCTACGAGCAGTACTTC. Translated, it gives CASGGVGRHPYEQYF. The chain employs TRBV28 and TRBJ2-7; 7 positions agree with TRBD2. Germline loops: CDR1 MDHEN, CDR2 SYDVKM. The CDR3 consists of 15 residues. With 8 bases clipped from V and 2 bases from J, the junction kept 12 bases outside the gene matches.

The chain is built from TRBV28 and TRBJ2-1; weak D call: TRBD2 (6 bases). The CDR3 loop spans 15 amino acids. Per germline, CDR1 MDHEN and CDR2 SYDVKM. Trimming shortened V by 10 bases and J by 4 bases, and 20 bases separated the two germline ends. The CDR3 DNA reads TGTGCCACCCGGGTAGATGGCGGGGTGTACAATGAGCAGTTCTTC. It is translated as CATRVDGGVYNEQFF.

There are a few counts of this clone. The chain links TRBV7-8 to TRBJ1-2, with D tentatively TRBD1 (5 bases). Germline V CDR1 and CDR2: SGHVS, FQNEAQ. Trimming stripped 1 base from V and 4 bases from J, with 13 bases between. This CDR3 comprises 15 residues. This chain's CDR3 is CASSLVAGTSYGYTF. In DNA, the CDR3 is TGTGCCAGCAGCTTAGTAGCCGGGACTAGCTATGGCTACACCTTC.